Detailed here is one T cell receptor beta chain. Trimming removed 2 bases from V and 6 bases from J, with 11 bases in between. This CDR3 contains 12 residues. In germline, CDR1 is SQVTM, CDR2 ANQGSEA. This entry is derived from a study of blood T cell repertoires in COVID-19. Study as a whole: Spain, Italy and the United States supplied samples that represented acute and convalescent COVID-19.

The data were produced by immunoSEQ multiplex PCR, yet TCRdb's version contains in-frame clones alone and is incomplete. This table holds approximately 210,000 clones, around 89% found once. This receptor was taken from a human donor in a cohort sampled during active COVID-19. This chain links TRBV29-1 with TRBJ2-7; perhaps TRBD2 as D (6 bases). The material sequenced was peripheral blood. The CDR3 loop is CSVEPGGGEQYF. In DNA, the CDR3 is TGCAGCGTTGAACCTGGGGGAGGCGAGCAGTACTTC.